These T cell receptor beta chains were read from a single sample in a study of blood T cell repertoires in COVID-19. Clones were read by immunoSEQ multiplex PCR, and TCRdb kept only the in-frame ones, dropping some. The sample holds roughly 100,000 clones, 84% seen once. Source material: peripheral blood. The source of these receptors is a man aged 35 to 55 with active or convalescent COVID-19. Both conserved end residues are part of each CDR3. Clone size is not always given. Where it is, it says once, few, many or a class for expanded clones.

clone_size	j_call	v_call	cdr3_aa
-	TRBJ1-5	TRBV7-9	CASSPDWPLDQPQHF
-	TRBJ2-6	TRBV5-6	CASRPVAGRSGANVLTF
-	TRBJ2-1	TRBV7-3	CASSRLAVPYNEQFF
-	TRBJ2-5	TRBV5-6	CASSPPGVETQYF
-	TRBJ2-7	TRBV4-1	CASSQDWAGDYEQYF
-	TRBJ1-1	TRBV6-5	CASSYRGQGIGTEAFF
-	TRBJ1-2	TRBV5-6	CASTLTGAGYGYTF
-	TRBJ2-7	TRBV10-3	CAIRAGTPSSYEQYF
-	TRBJ1-1	TRBV7-2	CASSRDRFEAFF
-	TRBJ1-5	TRBV19	CASSIGLISNQPQHF
-	TRBJ2-1	TRBV2	CASSLGQYNEQFF
-	TRBJ2-1	TRBV18	CASSRAGGAYNEQFF
once	TRBJ1-2	TRBV6-5	CASSYSQAGGYGYTF
-	TRBJ2-5	TRBV6-5	CASNIATKETQYF
-	TRBJ2-1	TRBV7-2	CASSLGLAGAYNGQFF
-	TRBJ1-2	TRBV30	CAWSSYRGNYGYTF
-	TRBJ2-1	TRBV5-1	CASSLVGQGNNEQFF
once	TRBJ2-1	TRBV19	CASRSRGQGAISSYNEQFF
-	TRBJ1-5	TRBV9	CASSNSGTVNQPQHF
-	TRBJ1-5	TRBV3-1/TRBV3-2	CASSQGWGQGNQPQHF
-	TRBJ1-5	TRBV6-1	CASKGRQVHQPQHF
-	TRBJ1-1	TRBV3-1/TRBV3-2	CASKLDGQENTEAFF
-	TRBJ1-1	TRBV4-1	CASSQDSGGPTEAFF
-	TRBJ1-1	TRBV7-9	CASSLGPGNTEAFF
large	TRBJ1-2	TRBV6-5	CASSLQTGTNYGYTF
-	TRBJ2-7	TRBV28	CASSPPPGGTAYEQYF
-	TRBJ2-2	TRBV11-3	CASSFSGNTGELFF
few	TRBJ2-5	TRBV6-4	CASIIPRLAGNQETQYF
-	TRBJ2-7	TRBV27	CASSSRGRIYEQYF
-	TRBJ1-2	TRBV29-1	CSGTTGVYGYTF
-	TRBJ2-3	TRBV9	CASSVGLAGDPQYF
once	TRBJ1-2	TRBV6-5	CASRRIRGPYGYTF
-	TRBJ2-6	TRBV30	CAWSREGPGSSGANVLTF
-	TRBJ2-2	TRBV9	CASSVERTSGSTGELFF
-	TRBJ1-1	TRBV18	CASSPGQKATEAFF
once	TRBJ2-1	TRBV6-6	CASTLQGGRYNEQFF
-	TRBJ2-7	TRBV14	CASSQVTGGHGEQYF
-	TRBJ2-7	TRBV3-1/TRBV3-2	CASSARTGHEQYF
-	TRBJ2-7	TRBV5-1	CASSSRQGEREQYF
-	TRBJ2-1	TRBV7-2	CASSQDRGFYNEQFF
-	TRBJ1-2	TRBV27	CASSLLGWGEGQVHGYTF
-	TRBJ2-7	TRBV5-1	CASSVEGGGAGEQYF